The clone carrying this T cell receptor beta chain has only a few counts. These data come from a study of blood T cell repertoires in COVID-19. For the study at large: T cells, B-cell-depleted T cells, or PBMCs supplied cDNA or gDNA.

Per the original data handling: Amplification from reference gene primers served as the basis for estimated nucleated cell counts. Clones were sequenced by immunoSEQ multiplex PCR, and TCRdb holds only the in-frame ones, with some missing. V and J calls and clone size are those listed in that table; D and trimming were worked out from the DNA. The table has roughly 87,000 clones, roughly 83% seen once. Unmatched junction bases numbered 4, after V lost 6 bases and J lost 4 bases. Germline-derived CDR1 and CDR2 are SGHDN and FVKESK. CDR3 size: 14 residues. The specimen sequenced was peripheral blood. The clonotype originates from a human donor in a cohort sampled during active COVID-19. The J gene is TRBJ2-3, the V gene TRBV14, with 10 bases fitting TRBD1. This CDR3 reads CASRGDRGADTQYF. Here the CDR3 DNA reads TGTGCCAGCAGGGGGGACAGGGGTGCAGATACGCAGTATTTT.